A selection of T cell receptor beta chains follows, all from one sample in a study of beta chain features in type 1 diabetes. TCRdb's copy holds only in-frame clones and misses some; the assay was immunoSEQ multiplex PCR. This sample carries around 450,000 clones, 11% of them seen once, and the ten largest clones take 0.046%. Sequenced: naive CD4+ T cells from blood. The receptors derive from a young woman in good health. CDR3s include the opening cysteine and the closing phenylalanine or tryptophan. The order of the fields is CDR3 DNA, CDR3 protein, D gene, clone size, J gene, V gene. D genes are given only for firm matches. Expanded clones are given a class, and other clones once, few, many or no size at all.

TGTGCCAGCAGCCAAAGAGCGGGGCCCTACGAGCAGTACTTC	CASSQRAGPYEQYF	TRBD2	few	TRBJ2-7	TRBV14
TGTGCCAGCAGCTTAGATGGGAACACAGATACGCAGTATTTT	CASSLDGNTDTQYF	-	-	TRBJ2-3	TRBV7-2
TGTGCCAGCAGTGCCACTCAGGTGAACACTGAAGCTTTCTTT	CASSATQVNTEAFF	-	-	TRBJ1-1	TRBV25-1
TGCGCCAGCAGTCAAGCCAGGACTTCCACAGATACGCAGTATTTT	CASSQARTSTDTQYF	-	few	TRBJ2-3	TRBV23-1
TGTGCCAGCTCACGGGACATCCTCTCCTACAATGAGCAGTTCTTC	CASSRDILSYNEQFF	-	-	TRBJ2-1	TRBV18
TGCGCCAGCAGACCCATGAGGACTAGCGGGGGCCTCAGCTCCTACAATGAGCAGTTCTTC	CASRPMRTSGGLSSYNEQFF	TRBD2	-	TRBJ2-1	TRBV5-1
TGTGCCAGCAGCCTGCAGGGTATTGGTACGCAGTATTTT	CASSLQGIGTQYF	-	few	TRBJ2-3	TRBV7-2
TGTGCCAGCAGCCTCACTAGCGCCAATGAGCAGTTCTTC	CASSLTSANEQFF	TRBD2	few	TRBJ2-1	TRBV7-9
TGTGCCAGCAGCCGACGGGAGTTAACAGATACGCAGTATTTT	CASSRRELTDTQYF	-	few	TRBJ2-3	TRBV14
TGCGCCAGCAGCCCATACCGGGACACGGGAACCGGGGAGCTGTTTTTT	CASSPYRDTGTGELFF	-	few	TRBJ2-2	TRBV4-3
TGTGCCAGCTCACCTGGGACAGGGGCAACGGAGACCCAGTACTTC	CASSPGTGATETQYF	TRBD1	-	TRBJ2-5	TRBV18
TGTGCCAGCAGCCAAGTATCCTACAATGAGCAGTTCTTC	CASSQVSYNEQFF	-	-	TRBJ2-1	TRBV14
TGTGCCAGCAGCTTAGACGGCGCGCACGAGCAGTACTTC	CASSLDGAHEQYF	-	-	TRBJ2-7	TRBV7-9
TGTGCCAGCAGTCCGCGGGACGGCCTGATACTTAACTATGGCTACACCTTC	CASSPRDGLILNYGYTF	-	-	TRBJ1-2	TRBV25-1
TGTGCCAGTAGTACTAAGCGGGAGGGCTACGAGCAGTACTTC	CASSTKREGYEQYF	TRBD2	once	TRBJ2-7	TRBV19
TGTGCCAGCAGCTTCGGGCAGACTACCTACGAGCAGTACTTC	CASSFGQTTYEQYF	-	-	TRBJ2-7	TRBV7-9
TGTGCCAGCAGCCCCGACAGGAACTATGGCTACACCTTC	CASSPDRNYGYTF	-	-	TRBJ1-2	TRBV6-5
TGCGCCAGCAGCTTAGAGCGGGTGGATACGCAGTATTTT	CASSLERVDTQYF	-	few	TRBJ2-3	TRBV5-1
TGTGCCAGCAGCACTTTGGGGATGGAGGATGAAAAACTGTTTTTT	CASSTLGMEDEKLFF	-	few	TRBJ1-4	TRBV5-6
TGCGCCAGCAGCCAGGAGTTGAACACTGAAGCTTTCTTT	CASSQELNTEAFF	-	few	TRBJ1-1	TRBV4-3
TGTGCCAGTAGTCTCCGACTAGCGGGGGGGCAAAATGAGCAGTTCTTC	CASSLRLAGGQNEQFF	TRBD2	few	TRBJ2-1	TRBV19
TGCAGCGTTGACTTAACAGTGACAACGACTGAAGCTTTCTTT	CSVDLTVTTTEAFF	-	-	TRBJ1-1	TRBV29-1
TGTGCCTTAGCCGGGACTACCTACTACAATGAGCAGTTCTTC	CALAGTTYYNEQFF	TRBD2	few	TRBJ2-1	TRBV30